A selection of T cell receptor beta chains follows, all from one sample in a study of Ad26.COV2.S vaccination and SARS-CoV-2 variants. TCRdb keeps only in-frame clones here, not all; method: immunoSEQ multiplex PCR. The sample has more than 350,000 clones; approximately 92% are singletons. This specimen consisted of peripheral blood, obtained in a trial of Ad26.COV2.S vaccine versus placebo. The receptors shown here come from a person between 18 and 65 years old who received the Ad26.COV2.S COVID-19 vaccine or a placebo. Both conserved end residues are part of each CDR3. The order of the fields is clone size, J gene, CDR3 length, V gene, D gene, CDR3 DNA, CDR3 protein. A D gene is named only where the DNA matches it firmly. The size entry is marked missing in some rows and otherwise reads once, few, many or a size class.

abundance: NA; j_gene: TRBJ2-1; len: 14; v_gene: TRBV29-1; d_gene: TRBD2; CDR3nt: TGCAGCGCCTCTAGGCGGGAGCTCTACAATGAGCAGTTCTTC; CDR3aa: CSASRRELYNEQFF
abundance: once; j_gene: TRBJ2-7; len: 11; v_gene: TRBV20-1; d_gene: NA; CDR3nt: TGCAGCGGGAGAATGGCCTACGAGCAGTACTTC; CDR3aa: CSGRMAYEQYF
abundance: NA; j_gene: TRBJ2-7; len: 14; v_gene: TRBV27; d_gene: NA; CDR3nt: TGTGCCAGCAGTTCCGGACCTATCTCCTACGAGCAGTACTTC; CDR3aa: CASSSGPISYEQYF
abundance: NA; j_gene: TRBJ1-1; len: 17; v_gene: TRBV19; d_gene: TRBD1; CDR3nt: TGTGCCAGTAGTATAGGACAGGGGAGGTTTATGAACACTGAAGCTTTCTTT; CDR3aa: CASSIGQGRFMNTEAFF
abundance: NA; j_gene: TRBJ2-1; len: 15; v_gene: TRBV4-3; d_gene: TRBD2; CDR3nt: TGCGCCAGCAGCCAAGATGGGGCGGGAGGGGGTGAGCAGTTCTTC; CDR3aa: CASSQDGAGGGEQFF
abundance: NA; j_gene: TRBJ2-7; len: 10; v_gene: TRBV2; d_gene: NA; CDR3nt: TGTGCCAGCAGTAATTACGAGCAGTACTTC; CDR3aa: CASSNYEQYF
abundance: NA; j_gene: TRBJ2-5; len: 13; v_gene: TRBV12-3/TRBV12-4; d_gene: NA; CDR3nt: TGTGCCAGCAGTTTGTTAGCTCAAGAGACCCAGTACTTC; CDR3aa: CASSLLAQETQYF
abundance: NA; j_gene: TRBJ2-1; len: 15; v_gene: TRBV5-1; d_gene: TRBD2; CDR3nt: TGCGCCAGCAGCCCGGGACTAGCGGGAGGCTATGAGCAGTTCTTC; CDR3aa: CASSPGLAGGYEQFF
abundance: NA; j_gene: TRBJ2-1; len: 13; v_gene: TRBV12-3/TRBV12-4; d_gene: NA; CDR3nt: TGTGCCAGCAGTTTTAAGGTAAACAATGAGCAGTTCTTC; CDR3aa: CASSFKVNNEQFF
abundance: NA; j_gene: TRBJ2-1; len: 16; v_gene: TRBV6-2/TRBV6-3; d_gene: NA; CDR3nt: TGTGCCAGCAGTTCCCCCAGTGGGGTTAGCCGCAGTGAGCAGTTCTTC; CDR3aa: CASSSPSGVSRSEQFF
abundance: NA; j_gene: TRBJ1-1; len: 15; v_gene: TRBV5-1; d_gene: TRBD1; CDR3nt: TGCGCCAGCAGCCTACCGGGACAGACGAACACTGAAGCTTTCTTT; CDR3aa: CASSLPGQTNTEAFF
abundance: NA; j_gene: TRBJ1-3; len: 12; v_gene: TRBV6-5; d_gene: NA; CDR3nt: TGTGCCAGCAGTTCCCTCGGAAACACCATATATTTT; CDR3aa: CASSSLGNTIYF
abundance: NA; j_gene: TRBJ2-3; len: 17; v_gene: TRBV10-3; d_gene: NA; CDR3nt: TGTGCCATCAGTGAGAGTCTCGGAGGGCCTATCGCAGATACGCAGTATTTT; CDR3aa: CAISESLGGPIADTQYF
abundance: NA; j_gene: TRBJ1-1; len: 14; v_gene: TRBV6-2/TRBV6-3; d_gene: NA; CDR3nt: TGTGCCAGCAGTTACTCGTGGGGAAACACTGAAGCTTTCTTT; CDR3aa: CASSYSWGNTEAFF
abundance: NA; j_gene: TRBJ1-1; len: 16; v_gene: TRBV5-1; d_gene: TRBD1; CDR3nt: TGCGCCAGCAGCCCCGCTTTACAGGGGGCTGGCACTGAAGCTTTCTTT; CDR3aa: CASSPALQGAGTEAFF
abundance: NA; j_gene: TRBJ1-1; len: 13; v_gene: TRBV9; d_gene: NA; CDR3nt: TGTGCCAGCAGCGTTAAGGAGAACACTGAAGCTTTCTTT; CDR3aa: CASSVKENTEAFF
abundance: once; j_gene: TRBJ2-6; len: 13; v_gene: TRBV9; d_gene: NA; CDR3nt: TGTGCCAGCAGCGTATCTGGGGCCAACGTCCTGACTTTC; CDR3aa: CASSVSGANVLTF
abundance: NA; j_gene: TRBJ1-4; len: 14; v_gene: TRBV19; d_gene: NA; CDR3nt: TGTGCCAGTAGTATAACAACAACTAATGAAAAACTGTTTTTT; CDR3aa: CASSITTTNEKLFF
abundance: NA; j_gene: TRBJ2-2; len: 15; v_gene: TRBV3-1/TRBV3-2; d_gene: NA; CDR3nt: TGTGCCAGCAGCCAAGAGGGCAGGGTGCCCGGGGAGCTGTTTTTT; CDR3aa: CASSQEGRVPGELFF
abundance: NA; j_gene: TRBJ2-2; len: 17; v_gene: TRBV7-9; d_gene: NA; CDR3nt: TGTGCCAGCAGCTTAACGGGACTTTCCGCGAACACCGGGGAGCTGTTTTTT; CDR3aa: CASSLTGLSANTGELFF
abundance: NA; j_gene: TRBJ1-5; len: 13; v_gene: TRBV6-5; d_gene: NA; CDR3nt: TGTGCCTGCCGCCCTAATAGCAATCAGCCCCAGCATTTT; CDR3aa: CACRPNSNQPQHF
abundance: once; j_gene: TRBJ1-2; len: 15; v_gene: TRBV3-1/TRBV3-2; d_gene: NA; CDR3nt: TGTGCCAGCAGCCAAGATGGGGCCTATAACTATGGCTACACCTTC; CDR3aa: CASSQDGAYNYGYTF
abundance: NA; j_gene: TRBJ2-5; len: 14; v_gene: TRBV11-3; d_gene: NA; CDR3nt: TGTGCCAGCAGCTTAGCGGGGATGAGAGAGACCCAGTACTTC; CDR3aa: CASSLAGMRETQYF
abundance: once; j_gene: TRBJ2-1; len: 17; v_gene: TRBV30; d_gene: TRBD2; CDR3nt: TGTGCCTGGAGTGGGAGTAGCGGGACGATCTCCTACAATGAGCAGTTCTTC; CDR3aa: CAWSGSSGTISYNEQFF
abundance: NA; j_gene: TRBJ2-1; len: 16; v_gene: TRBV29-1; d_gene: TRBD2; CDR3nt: TGCAGCGTTGTTCCCGCGACTAGCGGGACTTACAATGAGCAGTTCTTC; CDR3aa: CSVVPATSGTYNEQFF
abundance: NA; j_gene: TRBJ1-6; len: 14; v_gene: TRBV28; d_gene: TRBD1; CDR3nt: TGTGCCAGCAGTCCGGGACAGGGGACTTCACCCCTCCACTTT; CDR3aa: CASSPGQGTSPLHF
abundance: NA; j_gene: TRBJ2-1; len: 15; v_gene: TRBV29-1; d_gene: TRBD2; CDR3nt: TGCAGCGCCCTGAGGCGGGAGGGCGGGATTGATGAGCAGTTCTTC; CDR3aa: CSALRREGGIDEQFF
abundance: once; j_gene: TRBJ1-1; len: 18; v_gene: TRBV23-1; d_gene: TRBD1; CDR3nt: TGCGCCAGCAGTCAATCGTTGACAGGGACCCATCTGAACACTGAAGCTTTCTTT; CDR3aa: CASSQSLTGTHLNTEAFF
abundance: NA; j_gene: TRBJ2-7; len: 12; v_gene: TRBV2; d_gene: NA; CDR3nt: TGTGCCAGCACCACAGGTCGGTACGAGCAGTACTTC; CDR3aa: CASTTGRYEQYF
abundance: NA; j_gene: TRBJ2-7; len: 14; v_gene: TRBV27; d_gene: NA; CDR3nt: TGTGCCAGCAGTTTCGCAGGGGGGAGCTACGAGCAGTACTTC; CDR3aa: CASSFAGGSYEQYF
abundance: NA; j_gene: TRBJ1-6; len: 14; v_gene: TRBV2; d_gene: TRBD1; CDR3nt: TGTGCCAGCTGGACAGGGTTCGCCGGCTCACCCCTCCACTTT; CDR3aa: CASWTGFAGSPLHF
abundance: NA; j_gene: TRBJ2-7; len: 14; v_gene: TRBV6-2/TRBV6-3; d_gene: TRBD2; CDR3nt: TGTGCCAGCAGTTTCAGCGGGAGGGTAGGCGAGCAGTACTTC; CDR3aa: CASSFSGRVGEQYF
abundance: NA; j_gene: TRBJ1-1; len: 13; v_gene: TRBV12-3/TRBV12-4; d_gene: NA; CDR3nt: TGTGCCAGCAGTTATCAAGTGAACACTGAAGCTTTCTTT; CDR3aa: CASSYQVNTEAFF
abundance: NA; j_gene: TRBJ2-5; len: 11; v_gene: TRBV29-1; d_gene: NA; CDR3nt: TGCAGCGTTGGTCGCGGAGAGACCCAGTACTTC; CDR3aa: CSVGRGETQYF
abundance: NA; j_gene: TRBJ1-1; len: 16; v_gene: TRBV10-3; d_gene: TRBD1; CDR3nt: TGTGCCATCAGTAGAGACCCTGGTACAGGGGGCGGTGAAGCTTTCTTT; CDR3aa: CAISRDPGTGGGEAFF
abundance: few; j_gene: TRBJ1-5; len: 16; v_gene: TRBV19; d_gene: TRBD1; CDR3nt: TGTGCCAGTAGTTATATAGAGGGACAGCGAGATCAGCCCCAGCATTTT; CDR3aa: CASSYIEGQRDQPQHF
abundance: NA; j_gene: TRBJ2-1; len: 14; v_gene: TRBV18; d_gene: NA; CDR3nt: TGTGCCAGCTCACCACCCAACAGCGGCCATGAGCAGTTCTTC; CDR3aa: CASSPPNSGHEQFF
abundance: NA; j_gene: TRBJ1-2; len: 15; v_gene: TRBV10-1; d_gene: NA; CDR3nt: TGCGCCATCTCCAATCCCCTTCAAACGCAAAGTGGCTACACCTTC; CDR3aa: CAISNPLQTQSGYTF
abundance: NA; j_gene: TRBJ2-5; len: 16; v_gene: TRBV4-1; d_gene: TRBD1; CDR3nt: TGCGCCAGCAGCCAAGAGGGGTGGGACAGACAAGAGACCCAGTACTTC; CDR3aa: CASSQEGWDRQETQYF
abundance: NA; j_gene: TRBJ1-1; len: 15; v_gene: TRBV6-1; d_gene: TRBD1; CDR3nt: TGTGCCAGCAGTGAAGGGACAGGGCCGGGCACTGAAGCTTTCTTT; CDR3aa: CASSEGTGPGTEAFF
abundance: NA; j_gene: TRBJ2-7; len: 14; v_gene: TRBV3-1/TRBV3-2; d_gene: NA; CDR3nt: TGTGCCAGCAGCCAACCGGGACTTGACTACGAGCAGTACTTC; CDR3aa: CASSQPGLDYEQYF
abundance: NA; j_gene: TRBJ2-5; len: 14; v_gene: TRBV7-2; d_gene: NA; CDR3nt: TGTGCCAGCAGCTTAAGGCAGTCCCAAGAGACCCAGTACTTC; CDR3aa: CASSLRQSQETQYF
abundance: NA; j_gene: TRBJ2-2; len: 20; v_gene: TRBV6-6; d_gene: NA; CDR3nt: TGTGCCAGCAGTCGTAAAAGACAGGCCCTCTGGGCGAATTATGGCGGGGAGCTGTTTTTT; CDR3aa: CASSRKRQALWANYGGELFF
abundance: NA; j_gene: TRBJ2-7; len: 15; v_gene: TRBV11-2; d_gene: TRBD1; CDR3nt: TGTGCCAGCAGGGCCTGGGGACAGGAAGCCTACGAGCAGTACTTC; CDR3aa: CASRAWGQEAYEQYF
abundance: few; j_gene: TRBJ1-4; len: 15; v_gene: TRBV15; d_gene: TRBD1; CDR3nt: TGTGCCACCAGCAGAGAGGGACAGGGAGGAGAAAAACTGTTTTTT; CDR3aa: CATSREGQGGEKLFF
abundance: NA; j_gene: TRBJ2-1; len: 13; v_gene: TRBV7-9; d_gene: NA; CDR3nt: TGTGCCAGCAGCCAACCCTTCTACAATGAGCAGTTCTTC; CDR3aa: CASSQPFYNEQFF
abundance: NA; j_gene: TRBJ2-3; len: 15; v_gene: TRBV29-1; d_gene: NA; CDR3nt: TGCAGCGTTGAACTAGGCTCGCGGACTCGGGATACGCAGTATTTT; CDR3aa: CSVELGSRTRDTQYF
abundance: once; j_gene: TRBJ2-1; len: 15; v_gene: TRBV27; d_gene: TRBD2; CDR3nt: TGTGCCAGCAGTTTTTCTAGCGGGAGTATTAGTGAGCAGTTCTTC; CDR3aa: CASSFSSGSISEQFF
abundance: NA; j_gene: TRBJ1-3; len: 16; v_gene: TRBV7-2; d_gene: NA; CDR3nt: TGTGCCAGCAGCTTAGCGGGGGACGACTCTGGAAACACCATATATTTT; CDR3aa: CASSLAGDDSGNTIYF
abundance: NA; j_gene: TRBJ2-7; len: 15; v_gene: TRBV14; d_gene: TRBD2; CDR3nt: TGTGCCAGCAGCCCCCTACTAGCGACACTCTACGAGCAGTACTTC; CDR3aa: CASSPLLATLYEQYF
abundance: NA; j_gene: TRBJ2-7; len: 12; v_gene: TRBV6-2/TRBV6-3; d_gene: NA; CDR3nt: TGTGCCAGCAGTTACCCTCAATACGAGCAGTACTTC; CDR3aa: CASSYPQYEQYF
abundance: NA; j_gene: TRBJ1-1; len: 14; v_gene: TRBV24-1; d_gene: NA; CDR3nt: TGTGCCACCAGTGGCTTACCATCTGGCACTGAAGCTTTCTTT; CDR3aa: CATSGLPSGTEAFF
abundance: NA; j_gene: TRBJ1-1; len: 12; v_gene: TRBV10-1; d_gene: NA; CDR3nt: TGCGCCAGCAGTGGACGGGGAACTGAAGCTTTCTTT; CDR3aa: CASSGRGTEAFF
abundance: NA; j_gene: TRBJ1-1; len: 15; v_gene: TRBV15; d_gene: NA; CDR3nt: TGTGCCACCAGCAGAGATCGCAGTCTTAACACTGAAGCTTTCTTT; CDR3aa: CATSRDRSLNTEAFF
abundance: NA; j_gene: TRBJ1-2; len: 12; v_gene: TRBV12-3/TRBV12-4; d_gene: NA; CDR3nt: TGTGCCAGCAGTTTTGGGGGGCAAGCTCACACCTTC; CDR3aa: CASSFGGQAHTF
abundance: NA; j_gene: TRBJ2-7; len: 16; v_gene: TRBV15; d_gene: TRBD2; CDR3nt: TGTGCCACCAGCAGAGATTTGGCTAGCGGGAGCTACGAGCAGTACTTC; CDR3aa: CATSRDLASGSYEQYF
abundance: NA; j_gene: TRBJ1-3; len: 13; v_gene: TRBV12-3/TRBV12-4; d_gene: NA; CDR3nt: TGTGCCAGCGACACAGCCTCTGGAAACACCATATATTTT; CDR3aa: CASDTASGNTIYF
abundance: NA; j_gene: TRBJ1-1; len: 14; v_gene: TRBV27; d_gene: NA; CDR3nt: TGTGCCAGCAGTTTGAGTCCTCTGAACACTGAAGCTTTCTTT; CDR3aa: CASSLSPLNTEAFF
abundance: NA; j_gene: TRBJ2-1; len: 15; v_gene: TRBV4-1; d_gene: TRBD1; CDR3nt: TGCGCCAGCAGCCAAGATCGACAGGGGGGGAATGAGCAGTTCTTC; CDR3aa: CASSQDRQGGNEQFF